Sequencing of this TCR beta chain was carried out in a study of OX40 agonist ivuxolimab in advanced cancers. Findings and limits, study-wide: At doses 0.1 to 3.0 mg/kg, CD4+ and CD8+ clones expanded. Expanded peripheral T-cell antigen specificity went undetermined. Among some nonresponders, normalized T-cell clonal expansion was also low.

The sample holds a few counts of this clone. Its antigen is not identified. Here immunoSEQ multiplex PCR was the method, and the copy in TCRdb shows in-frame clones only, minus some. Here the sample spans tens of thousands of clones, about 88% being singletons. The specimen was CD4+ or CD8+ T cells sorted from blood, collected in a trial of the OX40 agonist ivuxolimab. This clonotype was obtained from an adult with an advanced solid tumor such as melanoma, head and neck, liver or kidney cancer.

The CDR3 DNA reads as TGCGCCAGCAATCATACTAATGAAAAACTGTTTTTT. Amino acid sequence: CASNHTNEKLFF. The chain is built from TRBV10-1 and TRBJ1-4, with unresolved D. The CDR3 has 12 amino acids. Germline loops: CDR1 WNHNN, CDR2 SYGVQD (reference sequence). The V gene lost 7 bases and the J gene lost 2 bases, with 5 bases spanning the gap.